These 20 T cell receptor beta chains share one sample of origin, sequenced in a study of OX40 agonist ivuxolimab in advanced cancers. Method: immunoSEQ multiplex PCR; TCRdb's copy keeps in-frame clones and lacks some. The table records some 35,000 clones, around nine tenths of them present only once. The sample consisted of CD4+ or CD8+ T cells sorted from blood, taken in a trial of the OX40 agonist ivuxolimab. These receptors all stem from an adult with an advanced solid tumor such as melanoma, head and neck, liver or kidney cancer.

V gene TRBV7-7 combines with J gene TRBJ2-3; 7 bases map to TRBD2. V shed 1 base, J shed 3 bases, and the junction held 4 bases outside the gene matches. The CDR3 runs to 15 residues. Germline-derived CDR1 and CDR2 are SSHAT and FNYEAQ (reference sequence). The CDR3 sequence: CASSLVAGATDTQYF. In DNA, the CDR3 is TGTGCCAGCAGCTTAGTTGCGGGAGCGACAGATACGCAGTATTTT.

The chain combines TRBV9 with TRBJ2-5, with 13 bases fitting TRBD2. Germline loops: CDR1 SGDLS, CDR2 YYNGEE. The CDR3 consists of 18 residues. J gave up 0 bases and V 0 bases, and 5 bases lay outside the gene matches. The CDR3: CASSVGTSGRGYQETQYF. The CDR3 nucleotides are TGTGCCAGCAGCGTAGGGACTAGCGGGAGAGGGTACCAAGAGACCCAGTACTTC.

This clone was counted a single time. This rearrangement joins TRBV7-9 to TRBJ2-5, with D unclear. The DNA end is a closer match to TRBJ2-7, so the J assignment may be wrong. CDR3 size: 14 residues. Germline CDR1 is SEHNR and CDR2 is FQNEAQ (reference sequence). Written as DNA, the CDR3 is TGTGCCAGCAGCTTCGGCAGAGAGCCGTACGAGCAGTACTTC. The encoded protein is CASSFGREPYEQYF.

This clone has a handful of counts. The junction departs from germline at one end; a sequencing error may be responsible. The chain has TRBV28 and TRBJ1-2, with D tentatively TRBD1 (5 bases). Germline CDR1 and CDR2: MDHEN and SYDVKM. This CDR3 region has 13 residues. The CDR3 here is CASRAGAEPVGAF. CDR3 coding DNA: TGTGCCAGCAGGGCCGGGGCAGAACCGGTCGGCGCCTTC.

CDR3 in DNA: TGCAGCGTTGGCGCAGGGAGTGCTGGCTACACCTTC. Its protein product is CSVGAGSAGYTF. The chain links TRBV29-1 to TRBJ1-2, with D possibly being TRBD1 (5 bases). CDR1 is SQVTM and CDR2 is ANQGSEA in the germline V gene. V dropped 4 bases and J dropped 7 bases, with 13 bases sitting between them. The CDR3 length is 12 residues. The full variable domain, its missing parts supplied by reference TRBV29-1 and TRBJ1-2, is SAVISQKPSRDICQRGTSLTIQCQVDSQVTMMFWYRQQPGQSLTLIATANQGSEATYESGFVIDKFPISRPNLTFSTLTVSNMSPEDSSIYLCSVGAGSAGYTFGSGTRLTVV.

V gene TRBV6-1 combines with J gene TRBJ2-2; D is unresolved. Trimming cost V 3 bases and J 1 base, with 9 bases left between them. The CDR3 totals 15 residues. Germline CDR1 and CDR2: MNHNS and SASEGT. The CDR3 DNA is TGTGCCAGCAGTGAGAGGCGTATGAACACCGGGGAGCTGTTTTTT. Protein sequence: CASSERRMNTGELFF.

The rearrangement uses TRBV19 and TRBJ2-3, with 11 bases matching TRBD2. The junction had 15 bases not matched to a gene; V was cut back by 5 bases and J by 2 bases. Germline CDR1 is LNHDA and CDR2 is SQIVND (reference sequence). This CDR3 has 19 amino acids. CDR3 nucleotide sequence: TGTGCCAGTAGTGCCGGAACCACTAGCGGGAGAAGCTTCACAGATACGCAGTATTTT. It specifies CASSAGTTSGRSFTDTQYF.

CDR3 sequence reads: CASSFMRGVGEQYF. CDR3 DNA: TGTGCCAGCAGCTTTATGAGGGGGGTCGGGGAGCAGTACTTC. The chain uses TRBV27 and TRBJ2-7; D is perhaps TRBD1 or TRBD2 (6 bases each). This CDR3 spans 14 amino acids. Germline CDR1 MNHEY, CDR2 SMNVEV (reference sequence). Between the trimmed V and J ends, which lost 6 bases and 7 bases, there was a span of 19 bases.

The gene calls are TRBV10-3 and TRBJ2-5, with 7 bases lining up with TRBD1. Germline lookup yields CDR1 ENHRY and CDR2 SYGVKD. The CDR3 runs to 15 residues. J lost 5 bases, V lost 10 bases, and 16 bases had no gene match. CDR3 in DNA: TGTGCCAATTCAGCCGCAGGGGGAAGCGCGGAGACCCAGTACTTC. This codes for CANSAAGGSAETQYF.

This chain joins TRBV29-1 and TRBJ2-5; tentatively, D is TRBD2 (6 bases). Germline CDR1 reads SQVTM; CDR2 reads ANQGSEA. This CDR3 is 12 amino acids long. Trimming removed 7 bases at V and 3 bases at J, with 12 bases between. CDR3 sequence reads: CSAGWGEETQYF. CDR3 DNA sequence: TGCAGCGCCGGATGGGGGGAAGAGACCCAGTACTTC.

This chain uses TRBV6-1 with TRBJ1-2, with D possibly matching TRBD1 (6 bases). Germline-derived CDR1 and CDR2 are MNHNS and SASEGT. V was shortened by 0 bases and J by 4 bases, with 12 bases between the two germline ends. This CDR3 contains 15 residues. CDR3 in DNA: TGTGCCAGCAGTGAAGCACCAGGGGTGGGCTATGGCTACACCTTC. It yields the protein CASSEAPGVGYGYTF.

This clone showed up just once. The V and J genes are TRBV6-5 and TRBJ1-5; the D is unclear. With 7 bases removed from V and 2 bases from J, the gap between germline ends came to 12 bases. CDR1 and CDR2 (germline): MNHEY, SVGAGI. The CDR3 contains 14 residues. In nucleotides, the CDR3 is TGTGCCAGCAAAGAGGGCGGGGGCAATCAGCCCCAGCATTTT. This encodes CASKEGGGNQPQHF.

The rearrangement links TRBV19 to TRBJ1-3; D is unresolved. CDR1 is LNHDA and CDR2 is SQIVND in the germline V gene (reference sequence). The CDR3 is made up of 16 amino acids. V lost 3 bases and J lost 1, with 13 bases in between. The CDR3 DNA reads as TGTGCCAGTAGTATTCGGCCAGTGAGATCTGGAAACACCATATATTTT. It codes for CASSIRPVRSGNTIYF.

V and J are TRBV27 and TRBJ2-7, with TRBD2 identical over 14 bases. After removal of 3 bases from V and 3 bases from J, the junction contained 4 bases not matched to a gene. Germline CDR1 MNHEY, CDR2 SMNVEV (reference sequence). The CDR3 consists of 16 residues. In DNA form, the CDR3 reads TGTGCCAGCAGTTTTGGCGGGACTAGCGGGAGCTACGAGCAGTACTTC. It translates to CASSFGGTSGSYEQYF.

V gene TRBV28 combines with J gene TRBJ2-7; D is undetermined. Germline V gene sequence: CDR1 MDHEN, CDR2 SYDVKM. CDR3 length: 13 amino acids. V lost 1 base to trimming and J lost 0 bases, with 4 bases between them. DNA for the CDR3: TGTGCCAGCAGTTTATCACCCTCCTACGAGCAGTACTTC. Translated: CASSLSPSYEQYF.

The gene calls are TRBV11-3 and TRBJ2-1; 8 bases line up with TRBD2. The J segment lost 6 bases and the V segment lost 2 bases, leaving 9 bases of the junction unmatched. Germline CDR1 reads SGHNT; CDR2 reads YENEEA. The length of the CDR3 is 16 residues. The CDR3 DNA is TGTGCCAGCAGCTTAAGACTCGGGAGGGCGACCAATGAGCAGTTCTTC. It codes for CASSLRLGRATNEQFF.

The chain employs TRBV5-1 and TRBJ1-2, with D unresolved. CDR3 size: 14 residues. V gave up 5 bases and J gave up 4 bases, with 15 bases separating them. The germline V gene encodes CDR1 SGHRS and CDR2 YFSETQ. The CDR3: CASRVGSSGYGYTF. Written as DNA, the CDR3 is TGCGCCAGCAGAGTGGGGAGCTCGGGCTATGGCTACACCTTC. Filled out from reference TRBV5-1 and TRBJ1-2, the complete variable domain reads KAGVTQTPRYLIKTRGQQVTLSCSPISGHRSVSWYQQTPGQGLQFLFEYFSETQRNKGNFPGRFSGRQFSNSRSEMNVSTLELGDSALYLCASRVGSSGYGYTFGSGTRLTVV.

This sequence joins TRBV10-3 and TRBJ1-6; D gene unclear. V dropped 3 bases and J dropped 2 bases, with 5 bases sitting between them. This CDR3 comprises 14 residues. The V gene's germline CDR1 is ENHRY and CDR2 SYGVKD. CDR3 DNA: TGTGCCATCAGTGAAAGTACCTATAATTCACCCCTCCACTTT. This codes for CAISESTYNSPLHF.

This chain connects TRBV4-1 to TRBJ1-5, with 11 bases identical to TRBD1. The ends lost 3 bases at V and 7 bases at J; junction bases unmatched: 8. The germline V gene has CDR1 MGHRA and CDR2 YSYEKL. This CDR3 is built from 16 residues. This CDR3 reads CASSQRTGGAEQPQHF. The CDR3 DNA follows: TGCGCCAGCAGCCAGCGGACAGGGGGCGCGGAGCAGCCCCAGCATTTT.

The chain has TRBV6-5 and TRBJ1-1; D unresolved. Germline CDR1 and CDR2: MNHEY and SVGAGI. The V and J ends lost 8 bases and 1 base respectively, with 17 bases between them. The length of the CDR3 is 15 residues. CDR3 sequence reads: CASLTKKVANTEAFF. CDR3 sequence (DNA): TGTGCCAGCTTAACAAAAAAGGTGGCGAACACTGAAGCTTTCTTT.